These T cell receptor beta chains were read from a single sample in a study of T-cell memory formation after mild COVID-19. TCRdb re-called the 5' RACE reads through MiXCR, storing one row per CDR3 protein. Here the sample spans fewer than 600,000 distinct CDR3 sequences, roughly a fifth being singletons. Specimen: PBMCs or a T cell subset sorted from them (not recorded which). Receptor source: an adult woman who had mild COVID-19 (a few samples of this study predate the infection). Cell type and time point are not known. Both conserved end residues are part of each CDR3. Fields, in order: D gene, J gene, clone size, V gene, CDR3 protein, CDR3 DNA. A D gene is named only where the DNA matches it firmly. Size is omitted from some rows. Given values are once, few, many or a class for expanded clones.

d_call: TRBD1
j_call: TRBJ1-6
clone_size: NA
v_call: TRBV2
cdr3_aa: CASSGQGVGGYRSPLHF
cdr3_nt: TGTGCCAGCAGCGGACAGGGTGTCGGTGGTTATCGTTCACCCCTCCACTTT

d_call: NA
j_call: TRBJ2-1
clone_size: NA
v_call: TRBV4-3
cdr3_aa: CASSRGSRTADNEQFF
cdr3_nt: TGCGCCAGCAGCCGAGGAAGTCGGACTGCCGACAATGAGCAGTTCTTC

d_call: TRBD2
j_call: TRBJ2-3
clone_size: NA
v_call: TRBV20-1
cdr3_aa: CSAARLAGGPADTQYF
cdr3_nt: TGCAGTGCAGCCCGCCTAGCGGGGGGGCCTGCAGATACGCAGTATTTT

d_call: TRBD1
j_call: TRBJ1-1
clone_size: few
v_call: TRBV5-1
cdr3_aa: CASSPGQVGNTEAFF
cdr3_nt: TGCGCCAGCAGCCCGGGACAGGTCGGGAACACTGAAGCTTTCTTT

d_call: NA
j_call: TRBJ1-2
clone_size: few
v_call: TRBV5-5
cdr3_aa: CASSFDGPYGYTF
cdr3_nt: TGTGCCAGCAGCTTCGACGGACCCTATGGCTACACCTTC

d_call: TRBD2
j_call: TRBJ2-7
clone_size: NA
v_call: TRBV5-4
cdr3_aa: CASSLAASGRTYEQYF
cdr3_nt: TGTGCCAGCAGCTTGGCGGCTAGCGGGCGGACGTACGAGCAGTACTTC

d_call: NA
j_call: TRBJ2-3
clone_size: NA
v_call: TRBV5-1
cdr3_aa: CASSPARDHTDTQYF
cdr3_nt: TGCGCCAGCAGCCCGGCCCGGGACCACACAGATACGCAGTATTTT

d_call: NA
j_call: TRBJ1-2
clone_size: few
v_call: TRBV12-3/TRBV12-4
cdr3_aa: CASSLDWVGYGYTF
cdr3_nt: TGTGCCAGCAGTTTGGACTGGGTTGGCTATGGCTACACCTTC

d_call: TRBD1
j_call: TRBJ2-3
clone_size: few
v_call: TRBV29-1
cdr3_aa: CSVKQGNTQYF
cdr3_nt: TGCAGCGTTAAACAGGGGAATACGCAGTATTTT

d_call: NA
j_call: TRBJ2-3
clone_size: few
v_call: TRBV3-1
cdr3_aa: CASSQTRSTSTDTQYF
cdr3_nt: TGTGCCAGCAGCCAAACGAGAAGTACTAGCACAGATACGCAGTATTTT

d_call: NA
j_call: TRBJ2-7
clone_size: once
v_call: TRBV7-2
cdr3_aa: CASSLPEGLNEQYF
cdr3_nt: TGTGCCAGCAGCTTGCCAGAGGGCTTAAACGAGCAGTACTTC

d_call: NA
j_call: TRBJ2-1
clone_size: few
v_call: TRBV27
cdr3_aa: CASSPSSDLSYNEQFF
cdr3_nt: TGTGCCAGCAGTCCCTCTTCAGATCTAAGCTACAATGAGCAGTTCTTC

d_call: TRBD2
j_call: TRBJ2-7
clone_size: NA
v_call: TRBV29-1
cdr3_aa: CSVGLLSGGHEQYF
cdr3_nt: TGCAGCGTTGGCCTACTATCGGGAGGCCACGAGCAGTACTTC

d_call: NA
j_call: TRBJ1-1
clone_size: NA
v_call: TRBV30
cdr3_aa: CAWSVDPRNTEAFF
cdr3_nt: TGTGCCTGGAGTGTTGACCCGAGGAACACTGAAGCTTTCTTT

d_call: TRBD1
j_call: TRBJ1-1
clone_size: few
v_call: TRBV5-1
cdr3_aa: CASSLEGAAGTEAFF
cdr3_nt: TGCGCCAGCAGCTTGGAGGGGGCTGCGGGCACTGAAGCTTTCTTT

d_call: TRBD1
j_call: TRBJ2-5
clone_size: few
v_call: TRBV20-1
cdr3_aa: CSALPGQGGDQETQYF
cdr3_nt: TGCAGTGCCCTCCCGGGACAGGGTGGAGATCAAGAGACCCAGTACTTC

d_call: TRBD1
j_call: TRBJ1-2
clone_size: NA
v_call: TRBV9
cdr3_aa: CASSVRDRGGIGYTF
cdr3_nt: TGTGCCAGCAGCGTCCGCGACAGGGGGGGAATCGGCTACACCTTC

d_call: NA
j_call: TRBJ2-3
clone_size: few
v_call: TRBV7-2
cdr3_aa: CASSSHKALGLYTDTQYF
cdr3_nt: TGTGCCAGCAGCTCTCACAAGGCTCTGGGGCTATACACAGATACGCAGTATTTT

d_call: NA
j_call: TRBJ2-4
clone_size: NA
v_call: TRBV7-2
cdr3_aa: CASSPSVGVGAKNIQYF
cdr3_nt: TGTGCCAGCAGCCCATCCGTCGGCGTGGGGGCCAAAAACATTCAGTACTTC

d_call: TRBD2
j_call: TRBJ2-1
clone_size: NA
v_call: TRBV4-3
cdr3_aa: CASSPGTSGRVGEQFF
cdr3_nt: TGCGCCAGCAGTCCCGGGACTAGCGGGAGAGTGGGTGAGCAGTTCTTC

d_call: NA
j_call: TRBJ2-7
clone_size: NA
v_call: TRBV30
cdr3_aa: CAWLQGSYEQYF
cdr3_nt: TGTGCCTGGCTCCAGGGGTCCTACGAGCAGTACTTC

d_call: TRBD1
j_call: TRBJ2-3
clone_size: few
v_call: TRBV20-1
cdr3_aa: CSALTVRGLVTDTQYF
cdr3_nt: TGCAGTGCTCTTACGGTTAGGGGGCTGGTGACAGATACGCAGTATTTT

d_call: NA
j_call: TRBJ2-7
clone_size: NA
v_call: TRBV19
cdr3_aa: CASSDRSYEQYF
cdr3_nt: TGTGCCAGTAGTGACAGGTCCTACGAGCAGTACTTC

d_call: NA
j_call: TRBJ2-1
clone_size: NA
v_call: TRBV18
cdr3_aa: CASSPLSSGGYNEQFF
cdr3_nt: TGTGCCAGCTCACCACTGAGTAGCGGAGGTTACAATGAGCAGTTCTTC

d_call: NA
j_call: TRBJ2-1
clone_size: NA
v_call: TRBV24-1
cdr3_aa: CATRDIRNEQFF
cdr3_nt: TGTGCCACACGGGACATAAGGAATGAGCAGTTCTTC

d_call: NA
j_call: TRBJ1-6
clone_size: NA
v_call: TRBV7-2
cdr3_aa: CASSSGFGELVALHF
cdr3_nt: TGTGCCAGCAGCTCGGGGTTCGGGGAATTGGTGGCCCTCCACTTT

d_call: TRBD1
j_call: TRBJ2-2
clone_size: few
v_call: TRBV24-1
cdr3_aa: CATSDPGQGVTGELFF
cdr3_nt: TGTGCCACCAGTGATCCGGGACAGGGTGTCACCGGGGAGCTGTTTTTT

d_call: TRBD2
j_call: TRBJ2-7
clone_size: few
v_call: TRBV5-4
cdr3_aa: CASSFKRLAETYEQYF
cdr3_nt: TGTGCCAGCAGCTTTAAGAGACTAGCGGAGACCTACGAGCAGTACTTC

d_call: NA
j_call: TRBJ1-1
clone_size: many
v_call: TRBV6-2/TRBV6-3
cdr3_aa: CASSYYTEAFF
cdr3_nt: TGTGCCAGCAGTTACTACACTGAAGCTTTCTTT

d_call: TRBD1
j_call: TRBJ2-1
clone_size: few
v_call: TRBV7-3
cdr3_aa: CASSAGGIPYNEQFF
cdr3_nt: TGTGCCAGCAGCGCAGGGGGCATACCCTACAATGAGCAGTTCTTC

d_call: TRBD2
j_call: TRBJ2-2
clone_size: few
v_call: TRBV6-2/TRBV6-3
cdr3_aa: CASSPETSGGGYTGELFF
cdr3_nt: TGTGCCAGCAGTCCTGAGACTAGCGGGGGAGGATACACCGGGGAGCTGTTTTTT

d_call: TRBD1
j_call: TRBJ2-7
clone_size: NA
v_call: TRBV14
cdr3_aa: CASSHSGQGATGGTYEQYF
cdr3_nt: TGTGCCAGCAGCCATTCGGGACAGGGGGCGACGGGAGGGACCTACGAGCAGTACTTC

d_call: NA
j_call: TRBJ1-1
clone_size: few
v_call: TRBV24-1
cdr3_aa: CATVQTPNTEAFF
cdr3_nt: TGTGCCACAGTTCAAACCCCGAACACTGAAGCTTTCTTT

d_call: NA
j_call: TRBJ1-1
clone_size: NA
v_call: TRBV20-1
cdr3_aa: CSARILAPLDFF
cdr3_nt: TGCAGTGCTAGAATTCTGGCTCCCCTGGATTTCTTT

d_call: NA
j_call: TRBJ2-2
clone_size: few
v_call: TRBV5-4
cdr3_aa: CASSLDGVNTGELFF
cdr3_nt: TGTGCCAGCAGCTTGGACGGGGTTAACACCGGGGAGCTGTTTTTT

d_call: NA
j_call: TRBJ1-6
clone_size: NA
v_call: TRBV12-3/TRBV12-4
cdr3_aa: CASSPHGSSSPLHF
cdr3_nt: TGTGCCAGCAGTCCTCACGGGAGCAGTTCACCCCTCCACTTT

d_call: TRBD1
j_call: TRBJ2-1
clone_size: many
v_call: TRBV11-2
cdr3_aa: CASSSSDRGDNEQFF
cdr3_nt: TGTGCCAGCAGCTCCTCGGACAGGGGCGACAATGAGCAGTTCTTC

d_call: TRBD2
j_call: TRBJ2-1
clone_size: NA
v_call: TRBV10-3
cdr3_aa: CAIGTSGNGYNEQFF
cdr3_nt: TGTGCCATCGGGACTAGCGGGAACGGCTACAATGAGCAGTTCTTC

d_call: NA
j_call: TRBJ1-2
clone_size: few
v_call: TRBV29-1
cdr3_aa: CSVNPGDYGYTF
cdr3_nt: TGCAGCGTTAACCCGGGCGACTATGGCTACACCTTC

d_call: TRBD1
j_call: TRBJ1-4
clone_size: NA
v_call: TRBV9
cdr3_aa: CASSVGTGTEKLFF
cdr3_nt: TGTGCCAGCAGCGTGGGGACAGGGACTGAAAAACTGTTTTTT

d_call: NA
j_call: TRBJ1-2
clone_size: few
v_call: TRBV6-5
cdr3_aa: CASSTGRNYGYTF
cdr3_nt: TGTGCCAGCAGTACAGGGCGAAACTATGGCTACACCTTC

d_call: NA
j_call: TRBJ2-1
clone_size: NA
v_call: TRBV7-9
cdr3_aa: CASSGDWREQFF
cdr3_nt: TGTGCCAGCAGCGGGGACTGGAGGGAGCAGTTCTTC

d_call: NA
j_call: TRBJ2-3
clone_size: many
v_call: TRBV7-9
cdr3_aa: CASSLRAADTQYF
cdr3_nt: TGTGCCAGCAGCTTAAGGGCAGCAGATACGCAGTATTTT

d_call: NA
j_call: TRBJ1-5
clone_size: few
v_call: TRBV7-8
cdr3_aa: CASSSAGRNQPQHF
cdr3_nt: TGTGCCAGCAGCTCAGCTGGACGGAATCAGCCCCAGCATTTT

d_call: TRBD2
j_call: TRBJ2-3
clone_size: few
v_call: TRBV4-1
cdr3_aa: CASSQDGMSGGASSTDTQYF
cdr3_nt: TGCGCCAGCAGCCAAGATGGGATGAGCGGGGGGGCCTCCAGCACAGATACGCAGTATTTT

d_call: TRBD1
j_call: TRBJ1-2
clone_size: few
v_call: TRBV20-1
cdr3_aa: CSARVPGQAIGYTF
cdr3_nt: TGCAGTGCTAGAGTGCCAGGACAGGCGATTGGCTACACCTTC

d_call: TRBD1
j_call: TRBJ1-2
clone_size: few
v_call: TRBV24-1
cdr3_aa: CATSDSRDRATPDGYTF
cdr3_nt: TGTGCCACCAGTGACTCCCGGGACAGGGCTACGCCCGATGGCTACACCTTC

d_call: TRBD2
j_call: TRBJ2-1
clone_size: NA
v_call: TRBV9
cdr3_aa: CASTSHSGSSYNEQFF
cdr3_nt: TGTGCCAGCACCTCACATAGCGGGAGTTCCTACAATGAGCAGTTCTTC

d_call: TRBD2
j_call: TRBJ2-1
clone_size: NA
v_call: TRBV20-1
cdr3_aa: CSAPRRGVHSYNEQFF
cdr3_nt: TGCAGTGCTCCCAGGCGGGGGGTTCACTCCTACAATGAGCAGTTCTTC

d_call: TRBD1
j_call: TRBJ2-6
clone_size: NA
v_call: TRBV19
cdr3_aa: CASSPDGTGHSGANVLTF
cdr3_nt: TGTGCCAGTAGTCCTGACGGGACAGGGCACTCTGGGGCCAACGTCCTGACTTTC

d_call: NA
j_call: TRBJ2-2
clone_size: few
v_call: TRBV7-6
cdr3_aa: CASNVQGSAGELFF
cdr3_nt: TGTGCCAGCAACGTACAGGGCAGCGCCGGGGAGCTGTTTTTT

d_call: TRBD1
j_call: TRBJ2-7
clone_size: NA
v_call: TRBV4-1
cdr3_aa: CASSQSWTGVYEQYF
cdr3_nt: TGCGCCAGCAGCCAATCCTGGACAGGGGTCTACGAGCAGTACTTC

d_call: TRBD1
j_call: TRBJ2-1
clone_size: few
v_call: TRBV6-2/TRBV6-3
cdr3_aa: CASRPGTGEVSEQFF
cdr3_nt: TGTGCCAGCAGACCCGGGACAGGGGAAGTTAGTGAGCAGTTCTTC

d_call: TRBD1
j_call: TRBJ2-3
clone_size: NA
v_call: TRBV4-3
cdr3_aa: CASSLGTGGPLITDTQYF
cdr3_nt: TGCGCCAGCAGCCTAGGGACAGGGGGCCCCCTCATCACAGATACGCAGTATTTT